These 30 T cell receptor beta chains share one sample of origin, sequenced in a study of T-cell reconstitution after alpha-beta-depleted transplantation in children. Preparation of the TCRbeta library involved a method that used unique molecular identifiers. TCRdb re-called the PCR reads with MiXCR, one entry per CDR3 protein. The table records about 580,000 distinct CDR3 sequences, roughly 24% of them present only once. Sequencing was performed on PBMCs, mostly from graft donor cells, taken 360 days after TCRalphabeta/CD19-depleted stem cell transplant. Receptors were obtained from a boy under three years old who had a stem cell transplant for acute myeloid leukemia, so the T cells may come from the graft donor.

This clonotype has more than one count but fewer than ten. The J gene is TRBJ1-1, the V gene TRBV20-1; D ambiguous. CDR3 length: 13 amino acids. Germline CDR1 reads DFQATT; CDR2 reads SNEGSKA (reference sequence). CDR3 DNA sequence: TGCAGCGCCCCCATAGGGATGAACACTGAAGCTTTCTTT. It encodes CSAPIGMNTEAFF.

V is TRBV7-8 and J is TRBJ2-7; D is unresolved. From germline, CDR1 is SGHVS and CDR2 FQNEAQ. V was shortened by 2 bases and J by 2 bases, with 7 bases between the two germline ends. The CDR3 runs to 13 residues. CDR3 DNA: TGTGCCAGCAGCTTATCGGCCCCCTACGAGCAGTACTTC. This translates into CASSLSAPYEQYF. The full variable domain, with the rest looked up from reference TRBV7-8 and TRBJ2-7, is GAGVSQSPRYKVAKRGQDVALRCDPISGHVSLFWYQQALGQGPEFLTYFQNEAQLDKSGLPSDRFFAERPEGSVSTLKIQRTQQEDSAVYLCASSLSAPYEQYFGPGTRLTVT.

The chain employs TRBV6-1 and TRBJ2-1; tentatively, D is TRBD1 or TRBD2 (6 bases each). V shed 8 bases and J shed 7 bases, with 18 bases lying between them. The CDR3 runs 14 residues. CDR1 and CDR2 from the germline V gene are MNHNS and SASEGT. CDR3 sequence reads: CASEGGRRENEQFF. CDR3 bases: TGTGCCAGCGAAGGGGGGCGGAGGGAGAATGAGCAGTTCTTC.

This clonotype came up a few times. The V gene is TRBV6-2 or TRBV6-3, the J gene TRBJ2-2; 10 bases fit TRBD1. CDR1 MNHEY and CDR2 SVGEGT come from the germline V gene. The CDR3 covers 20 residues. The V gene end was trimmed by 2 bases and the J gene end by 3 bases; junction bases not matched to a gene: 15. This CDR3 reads CASSYLKPGGGQGYTGELFF. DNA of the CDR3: TGTGCCAGCAGTTACCTTAAACCTGGTGGGGGACAGGGGTACACCGGGGAGCTGTTTTTT.

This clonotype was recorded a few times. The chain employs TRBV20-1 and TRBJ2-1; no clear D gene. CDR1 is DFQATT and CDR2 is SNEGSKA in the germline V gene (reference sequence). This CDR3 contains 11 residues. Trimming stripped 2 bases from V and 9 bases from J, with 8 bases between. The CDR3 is CSARQPTEQFF. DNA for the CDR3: TGCAGTGCTAGACAGCCGACTGAGCAGTTCTTC.

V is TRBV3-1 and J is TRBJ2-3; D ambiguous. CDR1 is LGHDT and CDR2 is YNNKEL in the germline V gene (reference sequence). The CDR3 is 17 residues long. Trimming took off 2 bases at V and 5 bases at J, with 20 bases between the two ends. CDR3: CASSQWARVSPRDTQYF. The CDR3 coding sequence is TGTGCCAGCAGCCAATGGGCGCGAGTTTCCCCAAGAGATACGCAGTATTTT.

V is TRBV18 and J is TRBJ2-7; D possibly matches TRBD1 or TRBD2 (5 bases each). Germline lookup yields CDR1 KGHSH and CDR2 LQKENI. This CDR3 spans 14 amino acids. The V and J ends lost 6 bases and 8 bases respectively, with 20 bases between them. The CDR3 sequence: CASSLSSTRDQQYV. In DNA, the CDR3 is TGTGCCAGCTCCCTGAGTTCGACTCGGGACCAGCAGTACGTC.

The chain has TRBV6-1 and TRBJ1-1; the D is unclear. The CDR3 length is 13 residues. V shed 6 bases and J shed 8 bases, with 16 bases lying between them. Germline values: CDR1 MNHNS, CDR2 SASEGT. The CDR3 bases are TGTGCCAGCAGAATGACATTAACCCTAGAAGCTTTCTTT. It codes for CASRMTLTLEAFF.

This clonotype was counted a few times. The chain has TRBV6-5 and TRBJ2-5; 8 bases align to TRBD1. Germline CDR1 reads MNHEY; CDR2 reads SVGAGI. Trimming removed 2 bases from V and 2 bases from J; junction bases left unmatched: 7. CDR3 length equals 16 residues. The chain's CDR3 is CASSYGRWDRQETQYF. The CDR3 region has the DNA TGTGCCAGCAGTTACGGTCGCTGGGACAGGCAAGAGACCCAGTACTTC.

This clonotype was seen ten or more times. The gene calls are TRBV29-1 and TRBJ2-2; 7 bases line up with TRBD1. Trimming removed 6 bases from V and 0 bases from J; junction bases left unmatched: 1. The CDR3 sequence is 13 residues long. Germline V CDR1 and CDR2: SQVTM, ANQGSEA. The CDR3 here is CSVTGANTGELFF. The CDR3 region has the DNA TGCAGCGTCACAGGGGCGAACACCGGGGAGCTGTTTTTT.

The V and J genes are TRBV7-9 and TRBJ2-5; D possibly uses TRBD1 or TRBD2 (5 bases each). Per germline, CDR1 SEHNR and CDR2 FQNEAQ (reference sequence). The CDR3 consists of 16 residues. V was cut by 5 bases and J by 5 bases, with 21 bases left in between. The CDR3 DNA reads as TGTGCCAGCAGCGATCAGACGGGACGAGCTGGGGAGACCCAGTACTTC. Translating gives CASSDQTGRAGETQYF.

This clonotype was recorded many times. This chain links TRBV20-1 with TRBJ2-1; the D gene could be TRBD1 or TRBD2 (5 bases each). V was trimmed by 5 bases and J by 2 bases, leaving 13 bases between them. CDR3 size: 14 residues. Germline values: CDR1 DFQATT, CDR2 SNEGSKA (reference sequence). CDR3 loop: CSAGRDGPYNEQFF. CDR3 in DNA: TGCAGTGCTGGCCGGGACGGGCCCTACAATGAGCAGTTCTTC.

CDR3 region: CASSERTASLYTQYF. CDR3 DNA sequence: TGTGCCAGCAGTGAACGGACCGCTAGCCTCTATACGCAGTATTTT. The chain couples TRBV2 to TRBJ2-3, with D possibly TRBD2 on 5 matching bases. In germline, CDR1 is SNHLY, CDR2 FYNNEI. Trimming cost V 2 bases and J 7 bases, with 16 bases left between them. The length of the CDR3 is 15 residues.

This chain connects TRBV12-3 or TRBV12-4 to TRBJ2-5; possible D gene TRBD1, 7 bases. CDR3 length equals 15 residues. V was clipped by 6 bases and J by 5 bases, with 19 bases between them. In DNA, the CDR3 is TGTGCCAGCAGGTGGGACTTAACAGGGGCCGAGACCCAGTACTTC. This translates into CASRWDLTGAETQYF.

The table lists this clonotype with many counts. The CDR3 nucleotides read TGTGCCACCAGCAGAGATACAAGAACGCGGGGGCGCACAGATACGCAGTATTTT. Its protein product is CATSRDTRTRGRTDTQYF. The chain is built from TRBV15 and TRBJ2-3; possibly TRBD2 for D (7 bases). Per germline, CDR1 LNHNV and CDR2 YYDKDF (reference sequence). The CDR3 contains 18 residues. V gave up 0 bases and J gave up 1 base, with 17 bases separating them.

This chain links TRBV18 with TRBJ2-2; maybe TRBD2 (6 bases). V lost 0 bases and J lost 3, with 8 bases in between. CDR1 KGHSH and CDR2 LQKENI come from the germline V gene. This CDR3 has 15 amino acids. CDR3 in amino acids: CASSPPRRDTGELFF. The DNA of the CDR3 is TGTGCCAGCTCACCACCCCGGAGGGACACCGGGGAGCTGTTTTTT.

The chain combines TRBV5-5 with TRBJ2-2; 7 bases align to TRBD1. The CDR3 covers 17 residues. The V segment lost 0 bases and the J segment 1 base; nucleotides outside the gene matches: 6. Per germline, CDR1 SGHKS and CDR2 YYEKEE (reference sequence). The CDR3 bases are TGTGCCAGCAGCTTGGCCCCCGGGACAGTGAACACCGGGGAGCTGTTTTTT. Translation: CASSLAPGTVNTGELFF.

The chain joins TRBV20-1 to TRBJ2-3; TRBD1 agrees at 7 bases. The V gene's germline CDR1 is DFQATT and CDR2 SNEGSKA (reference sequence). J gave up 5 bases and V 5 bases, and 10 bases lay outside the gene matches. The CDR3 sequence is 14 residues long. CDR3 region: CSAHPTGIGDTQYF. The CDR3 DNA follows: TGCAGTGCTCATCCGACAGGGATTGGAGATACGCAGTATTTT.

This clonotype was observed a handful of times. The chain's CDR3 is CASKRTGSKEPQHF. DNA for the CDR3: TGTGCCAGCAAACGGACAGGGTCAAAGGAGCCCCAGCATTTT. The rearrangement joins TRBV6-1 to TRBJ1-5, with 8 nucleotides matching TRBD1. The ends lost 7 bases at V and 8 bases at J; junction bases unmatched: 10. The CDR3 contains 14 residues. Looked up from germline, CDR1 is MNHNS and CDR2 is SASEGT.

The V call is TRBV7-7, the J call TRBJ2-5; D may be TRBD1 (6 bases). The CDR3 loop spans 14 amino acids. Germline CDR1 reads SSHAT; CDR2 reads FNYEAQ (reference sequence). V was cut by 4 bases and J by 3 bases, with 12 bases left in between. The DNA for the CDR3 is TGTGCCAGCAGCTCAGGGGTTCTGGAAGAGACCCAGTACTTC. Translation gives CASSSGVLEETQYF.

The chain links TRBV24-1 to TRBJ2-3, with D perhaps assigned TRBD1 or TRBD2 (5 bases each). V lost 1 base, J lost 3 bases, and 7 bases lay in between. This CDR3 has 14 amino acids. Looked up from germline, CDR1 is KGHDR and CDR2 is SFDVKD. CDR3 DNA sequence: TGTGCCACCAGTGATTTTGGGGGTACAGATACGCAGTATTTT. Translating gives CATSDFGGTDTQYF.

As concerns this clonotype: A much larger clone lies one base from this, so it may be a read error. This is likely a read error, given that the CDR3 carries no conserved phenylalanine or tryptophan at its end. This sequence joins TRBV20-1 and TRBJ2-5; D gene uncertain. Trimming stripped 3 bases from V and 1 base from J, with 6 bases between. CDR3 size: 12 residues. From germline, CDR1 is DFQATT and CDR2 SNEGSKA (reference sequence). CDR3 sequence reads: CSASLVQETQYI. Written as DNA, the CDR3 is TGCAGTGCTAGTTTAGTCCAAGAGACCCAGTACATC.

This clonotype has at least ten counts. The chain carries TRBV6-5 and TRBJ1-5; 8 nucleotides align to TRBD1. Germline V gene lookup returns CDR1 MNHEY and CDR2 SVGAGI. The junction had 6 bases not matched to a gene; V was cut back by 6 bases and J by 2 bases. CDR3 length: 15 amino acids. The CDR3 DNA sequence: TGTGCCAGCAGAACTGGACAGGGACGCAATCAGCCCCAGCATTTT. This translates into CASRTGQGRNQPQHF.

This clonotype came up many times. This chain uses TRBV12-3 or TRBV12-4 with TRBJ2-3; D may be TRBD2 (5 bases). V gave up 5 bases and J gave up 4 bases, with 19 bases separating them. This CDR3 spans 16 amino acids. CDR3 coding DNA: TGTGCCAGCAGTCCCACCCGGGCTAGCATCGCAGATACGCAGTATTTT. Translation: CASSPTRASIADTQYF.

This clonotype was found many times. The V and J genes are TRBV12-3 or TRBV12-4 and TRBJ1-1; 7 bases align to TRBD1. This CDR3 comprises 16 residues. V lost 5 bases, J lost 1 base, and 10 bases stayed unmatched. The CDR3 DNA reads TGTGCCAGCAGTACAAGAACAGGGGTCTGGAACACTGAAGCTTTCTTT. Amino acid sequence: CASSTRTGVWNTEAFF.

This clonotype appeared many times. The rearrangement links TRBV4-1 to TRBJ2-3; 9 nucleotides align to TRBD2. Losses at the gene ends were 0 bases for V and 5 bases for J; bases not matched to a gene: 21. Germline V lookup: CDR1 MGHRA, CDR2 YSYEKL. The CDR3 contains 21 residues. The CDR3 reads CASSQEGRGRGGQGFGDTQYF. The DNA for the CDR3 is TGCGCCAGCAGCCAAGAAGGCCGCGGGCGGGGGGGCCAAGGATTTGGAGATACGCAGTATTTT.

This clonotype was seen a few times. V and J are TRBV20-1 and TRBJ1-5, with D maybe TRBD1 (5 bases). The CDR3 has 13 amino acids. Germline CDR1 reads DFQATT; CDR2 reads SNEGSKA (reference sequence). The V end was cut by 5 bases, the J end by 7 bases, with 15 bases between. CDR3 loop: CSAVGGDGQPQHF. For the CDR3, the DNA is TGCAGTGCTGTAGGAGGGGACGGACAGCCCCAGCATTTT.

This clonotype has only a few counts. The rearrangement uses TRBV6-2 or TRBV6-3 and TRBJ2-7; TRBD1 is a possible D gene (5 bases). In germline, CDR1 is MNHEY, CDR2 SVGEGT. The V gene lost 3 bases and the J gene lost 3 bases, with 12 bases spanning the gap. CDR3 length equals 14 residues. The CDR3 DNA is TGTGCCAGCAGTTATAGGGGCAGCCACTACGAGCAGTACTTC. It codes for CASSYRGSHYEQYF.

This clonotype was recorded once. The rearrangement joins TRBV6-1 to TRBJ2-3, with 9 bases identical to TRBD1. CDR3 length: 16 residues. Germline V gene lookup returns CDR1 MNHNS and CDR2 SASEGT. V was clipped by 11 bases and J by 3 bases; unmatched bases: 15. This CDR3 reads CAGLRTGAVETDTQYF. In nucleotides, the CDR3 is TGTGCCGGGCTAAGGACAGGGGCGGTTGAAACAGATACGCAGTATTTT.

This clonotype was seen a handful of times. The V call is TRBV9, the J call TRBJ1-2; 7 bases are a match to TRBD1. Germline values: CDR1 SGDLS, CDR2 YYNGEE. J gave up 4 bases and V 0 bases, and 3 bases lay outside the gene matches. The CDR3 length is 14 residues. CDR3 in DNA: TGTGCCAGCAGCGTAGGGGACAGCACCTATGGCTACACCTTC. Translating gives CASSVGDSTYGYTF.